This T cell receptor (beta chain) was sequenced for a study of T-cell memory formation after mild COVID-19. Across the study: Largely, TCR clusters stayed within a single donor.

The CDR3 spans 14 residues. Germline V gene lookup returns CDR1 SNHLY and CDR2 FYNNEI. V shed 3 bases and J shed 1 base, with 4 bases lying between them. Overall study findings and caveats: There were some responding clones in pre-infection memory, which suggested that cross-reactive memory had joined. In second-wave clones peaking day 37, SARS-CoV-2 specificity remained unconfirmed.

The authors produced TCR alpha and TCR beta cDNA libraries with sample barcodes and UMIs by 5'RACE using constant-segment primers. One entry per CDR3 protein, called by TCRdb with MiXCR from the 5' RACE reads. The sample records roughly 140,000 distinct CDR3 sequences, around 15% being singletons. This clonotype showed up just a few times. What it binds is not known. The rearrangement uses TRBV2 and TRBJ1-6; D unclear. This TCR came from an adult woman who had mild COVID-19 (a few samples of this study predate the infection). Cell type and time point are not known. Sequencing was performed on PBMCs or a T cell subset sorted from them (not recorded which). The CDR3 region has the DNA TGTGCCAGCAGTGATCCGTCCTATAATTCACCCCTCCACTTT. It is translated as CASSDPSYNSPLHF.